This TCR beta chain was recorded in a study of cytomegalovirus exposure and HLA in healthy donors (dated by TCRdb to the late 2010s). Study-wide context: An earlier analysis of 587 of the donors reported more than 250 Gb of sequence data and 117 million unique TCR beta sequences from 150 million to 200 million T cells. In addition to the first cohort of 666 subjects, a separate validation cohort of around 110 different subjects was used. Donor age, sex, ethnicity and CMV serostatus were compiled together with the repertoire data. The genetic ancestry cluster associated with self-reported Caucasian donors included approximately 85% of the approximately 430 genotyped donors. In a later analysis, previously published TCR beta repertoires from hundreds of donors were re-analyzed and high-resolution HLA genotyping was added so that TCR occurrence patterns could be studied. All discovery cohort repertoires had been generated using a single sequencing platform. Rather than drawing on any new phenotypic data, the later analysis identified candidate immune exposures from TCR beta sequences and the way those sequences occurred across donors. To predict cytomegalovirus infection status, the study combined high-throughput TCR immunosequencing, statistical association of individual TCRs with disease status, and machine learning. The number of typed donors differed by locus: about 620-640 for A, B, C, DRB1 and DQB1; 522 for DQA1; 606 for DPA1; and some 450 for DPB1. In an earlier analysis of 587 of the donors, high-throughput TCR beta sequencing was used to judge whether each TCR beta V gene segment behaved as functional or pseudogenic. Using immunosequencing, the study profiled T cell repertoires from about 650 subjects and related those repertoires to cytomegalovirus serostatus. Class I and class II HLA loci were covered by the typing at four-digit resolution. Across about 370 genotyped donors of the cohort, an average of about 220,000 unique TCR beta nucleotide sequences per donor were sequenced, and 15% to 20% of those sequences were non-productive. Genome-wide SNP genotypes for about 65% of the roughly 670 donors were used in a later genetic analysis, which treated that subset as a discovery cohort. The study was designed to test whether signatures of past pathogen exposure could be identified by cataloging public T cell receptors. Roughly 300 gigabases of sequencing data and around 90 million unique TCR sequences made up an early release that covered about 640 HLA-typed donors. A handful of DR-DQ haplotypes were handled as single units for association and clustering because linkage in the cohort was strong.

The cohort was made up of under 800 healthy bone marrow donors. At the time of sampling, all cohort members were nominally healthy, though unrecorded immune exposures were likely present. The donor was CMV seronegative and was included in the group of approximately 350 seronegative cohort members. A peripheral blood sample was collected from each donor, and TCR beta sequencing was performed on peripheral blood mononuclear cells. Genomic DNA extraction from the blood cell samples was performed with the Qiagen DNeasy Blood Extraction Kit. According to the germline V gene, CDR1 reads SGHRS and CDR2 reads YFSETQ. V sheds 0 bases and J sheds 3 bases, leaving 9 bases between their ends. The CDR3 numbers 14 residues from cysteine through phenylalanine. Just the 42-base CDR3 DNA is kept, in frame starting at base 1. This clone was found once. Its recognized antigen is unknown. No per-base quality is available; no much larger clone lies one base away.

The library was generated by the immunoSEQ multiplex PCR assay. For the multiplex PCR, a mixture combining 60 forward primers for TCR Vbeta segments and 13 reverse primers for TCR Jbeta segments was used. Amplification of the CDR3 region of rearranged TCR beta genes was performed with a multiplex PCR assay on genomic DNA. Amplified TCR beta libraries were sequenced as 87-base-pair reads on the Illumina HiSeq System. The study's processing was this. A later analysis counted about 80 million unique TCR beta chains across the 666 repertoires, and around 9.9 million of these chains were shared by at least two donors. A nearest-neighbor algorithm error-corrected the raw reads and collapsed the reads into unique sequences, merging closely related sequences to remove PCR and sequencing errors. To assign V, D and J gene segments, CDR3 sequences were aligned to IMGT reference sequences. For a sequence to be retained, at least a six-nucleotide match to both a V gene segment and a J gene segment was required. A rearrangement was called productive if the CDR3 had no stop codons and remained in frame with V and J, and every other rearrangement was called non-productive. Following IMGT convention, CDR3 was defined as the stretch from the second conserved V-encoded cysteine up to the conserved J-encoded phenylalanine. The earlier analysis of about 590 of the donors excluded sequences that lacked an unambiguous match to a single V gene segment. An earlier analysis of about 590 of the donors classified V segments as functional when productive rearrangements were above 56.7% and as segregating when the standard deviation between donors was above 5%. A statistical classification framework was built for diagnosing cytomegalovirus status from the catalog of TCR beta chain sequences. V and J gene assignment, in a later analysis, came from comparing TCR nucleotide sequences with IMGT/GENE-DB human TR gene sequences. The TCRdist pipeline was used in a later analysis to assign CDR3 sequences and most-parsimonious VDJ recombination scenarios. A later analysis defined each TCR beta chain by its CDR3 amino acid sequence plus V-gene family, and excluded reads lacking a unique V-gene family. A later analysis removed over 500 highly shared, low-generation-probability nucleotide sequences to deal with suspected cross-contamination and a sequencing artifact. In a later analysis, a clonal expansion index was calculated for each public chain from normalized within-repertoire ranks of inferred template counts. In a later analysis, generation probabilities were computed with a VDJ recombination model fitted to out-of-frame rearrangements, and the resulting probabilities were checked against IGoR. In a later analysis, TCR-TCR, TCR-HLA and TCR-CMV co-occurrence was scored with hypergeometric tests, and a repertoire-size bias correction was applied to TCR pairs. To estimate false discovery rates, a later analysis permuted the HLA or CMV assignments 20 times. A later analysis grouped co-occurring TCRs with DBSCAN, adding TCRdist sequence similarity when clustering within HLA-allele-positive subsets. Repertoires with fewer than 30,000 or more than 120,000 public chains, plus five repertoires with anomalous nucleotide sharing, were excluded from co-occurrence clustering. TCRdb took this table from immuneACCESS and kept in-frame rearrangements with V and J called. Such tables lack part of the clones; where checked against another copy, unresolved V genes explain under half of the gap, and the rest is unexplained. The DNA gave D and trimming, while V, J and clone size come from that table. This sample gives approximately 100,000 clones in total; more than 60% of them show up just once. The leading ten clones occupy 2% to 3% of the sample.

Overall study outcomes, separate from this receptor: Linkage disequilibrium might explain the correlated functional status among segregating V segments, but an unknown experimental factor could not be ruled out. In a later genetic analysis, a missense DCLRE1C variant was associated with V-gene and J-gene trimming of TCR beta chains, and the association was replicated in an independent cohort. The presence/absence analyses assumed that sequencing depth was roughly uniform across donors, and that assumption may not be true. The 87-base-pair reads could not distinguish some IMGT-functional V segments, including TRBV6-2 and TRBV6-3, so those segments were excluded. In both the original and validation cohorts, the classifier was reported to diagnose cytomegalovirus status with high specificity and sensitivity. In a later analysis, HLA-associated TCR beta chains were found to be more clonally expanded and to have lower generation probabilities than equally common non-associated chains. Immune exposure information for the cohort was limited to CMV serostatus. In a later analysis, TCR association rates were found to vary across HLA loci, with the most associated TCRs seen for DRB1 alleles and the fewest for HLA-C alleles. A further reported finding was that TCR beta sequences accurately predicted the HLA-A and HLA-B alleles for most subjects in the first cohort. Broadly in line with IMGT annotations, most TCR beta V segments showed up in productive rearrangements about 90% or about 30% of the time in an earlier analysis of some 590 of the donors. Most CMV-associated TCR beta chains appeared to be HLA-restricted in a later analysis, and the HLA associations seemed to be driven largely by CMV exposure. In a later analysis, around 17,000 TCR beta sequences were associated with specific HLA alleles at a false discovery rate of 0.05. In a later analysis, several top co-occurrence clusters were reported to appear linked to parvovirus B19, influenza, CMV and Epstein-Barr virus. According to the authors, the approach could potentially be generalized to other disease states and immunological phenotypes. A total of 164 TCR beta chains were listed by the study as associated with cytomegalovirus. Because HLA typing was missing for some donors at each locus, association tests included only the typed subset. In a later genetic analysis, fewer N-insertions in productive TCRs were reported among donors in an Asian-associated ancestry cluster than the approximately 630-donor mean. The sequencing pipeline was judged likely to have produced a cluster of highly shared sequence variants as a technical artifact. Most TCR sequences were observed very rarely across donors, whereas some public TCRs were present in many individuals. In vitro tests confirmed that three of the cytomegalovirus-associated TCR beta chains recognize cytomegalovirus antigens. When HLA alleles, especially DR and DQ, strongly co-occurred, TCR associations were difficult to assign to individual alleles. Over 15 rarely observed V segments, including chromosome 9 orphons, were excluded from the earlier analysis of several hundred of the donors because counts were too low. The cohort was sequenced for TCR beta chains only, and without alpha or paired-chain data the features that could be detected were limited.

Sequenced sample: PBMCs. The source is a man aged 45-65 years in good health and CMV-seronegative. This chain is built from TRBV5-1 and TRBJ2-5; the D gene is perhaps TRBD1, on 5 matching bases. The sequence in DNA is TGCGCCAGCAGCTTGGCAGGGATGGAAGAGACCCAGTACTTC. Translated, this gives CASSLAGMEETQYF.